This record concerns one T cell receptor beta chain sequence. Antigen unknown. These data belong to a study of cytomegalovirus exposure and HLA in healthy donors. Regarding the study as a whole: Per a later analysis, about 15,000 TCR beta sequences showed association with HLA alleles at 0.05 false discovery rate.

Trimming shortened V by 5 bases and J by 0 bases, and 8 bases separated the two germline ends. Germline V gene lookup returns CDR1 MDHEN and CDR2 SYDVKM. CDR3 size: 15 residues. PCR amplification relied on 60 Vbeta primers (plus 13 Jbeta primers). Sequencing used immunoSEQ multiplex PCR; TCRdb keeps in-frame clones, though not all of them. The table lists some 120,000 clones, over 60% of them singletons, with 9.5% to 15% in the top ten. Sequenced input: PBMCs. J is TRBJ2-6 and V is TRBV28; D not resolved. The clonotype comes from a woman in her thirties or forties in good health and CMV-seropositive. CDR3 residues: CASSVVSSGANVLTF. The CDR3 bases are TGTGCCAGCAGTGTCGTCAGCTCTGGGGCCAACGTCCTGACTTTC.